These 32 T cell receptor beta chains were all obtained from the same sample, sequenced in a study of blood T cell repertoires in COVID-19. Generated by immunoSEQ multiplex PCR, the TCRdb table keeps only in-frame clones and is missing some. Seen here are 200,000 or so clones, 81% observed once, and the top ten hold 12%. Sequenced material: peripheral blood. These TCRs come from a woman of 80 years or more with COVID-19, enrolled during active disease.

This chain uses TRBV30 with TRBJ1-2; 10 bases match TRBD1. This CDR3 comprises 13 residues. Losses at the gene ends were 8 bases for V and 4 bases for J; bases not matched to a gene: 7. The germline V gene encodes CDR1 GTSNPN and CDR2 SVGIG (reference sequence). CDR3 in DNA: TGTGCCCAACCGGACAGGGGGGGCTATGGCTACACCTTC. Amino acid sequence: CAQPDRGGYGYTF.

This rearrangement joins TRBV19 to TRBJ1-5; tentative D call: TRBD1 (6 bases). The CDR3 runs to 14 residues. The V end lost 6 bases, the J end lost 7 bases, and 16 bases lay between the germline ends. From germline, CDR1 is LNHDA and CDR2 SQIVND (reference sequence). The CDR3 is CASSWGQGTQPQHF. The CDR3 DNA reads TGTGCCAGTAGCTGGGGGCAGGGTACCCAGCCCCAGCATTTT.

J is TRBJ2-1 and V is TRBV18; TRBD1 agrees at 7 bases. The CDR3 consists of 14 residues. Germline V gene sequence: CDR1 KGHSH, CDR2 LQKENI. V lost 3 bases to trimming and J lost 4 bases; unmatched junction nucleotides: 3. The CDR3: CASSPSTGYNEQFF. The DNA of the CDR3 is TGTGCCAGCTCACCTTCGACAGGGTACAATGAGCAGTTCTTC.

V usage is TRBV7-2 and J usage is TRBJ2-3, with 8 bases lining up with TRBD2. The V gene's germline CDR1 is SGHTA and CDR2 FQGNSA. The CDR3 is 15 residues long. Losses at the gene ends were 4 bases for V and 1 base for J; bases not matched to a gene: 4. The CDR3 loop reads CASSWLAGGTDTQYF. The CDR3 DNA follows: TGTGCCAGCAGCTGGCTAGCGGGCGGCACAGATACGCAGTATTTT. Drawing the rest from reference TRBV7-2 and TRBJ2-3, the complete variable domain is GAGVSQSPSNKVTEKGKDVELRCDPISGHTALYWYRQSLGQGLEFLIYFQGNSAPDKSGLPSDRFSAERTGGSVSTLTIQRTQQEDSAVYLCASSWLAGGTDTQYFGPGTRLTVL.

The CDR3 DNA follows: TGTGCCAGCAGGGGATTACGGGGCTCCTACAATGAGCAGTTCTTC. It yields the protein CASRGLRGSYNEQFF. The chain has TRBV2 and TRBJ2-1; maybe TRBD2 (5 bases). The V gene lost 6 bases and the J gene lost 0 bases, with 12 bases spanning the gap. The germline V gene has CDR1 SNHLY and CDR2 FYNNEI. This CDR3 spans 15 amino acids.

The sample holds a few counts of this clone. The chain carries TRBV5-1 and TRBJ1-1; the D is unclear. Per the germline V gene, CDR1 is SGHRS and CDR2 is YFSETQ. V lost 7 bases, J lost 5 bases, and 15 bases lay in between. There are 13 residues in the CDR3. The CDR3 coding sequence is TGCGCCAGCGGTGAGGCACTCACAACTGAAGCTTTCTTT. As protein: CASGEALTTEAFF.

The gene calls are TRBV6-5 and TRBJ1-2; TRBD1 agrees at 10 bases. The ends lost 4 bases at V and 5 bases at J; junction bases unmatched: 4. The germline V gene encodes CDR1 MNHEY and CDR2 SVGAGI. CDR3 length equals 14 residues. This CDR3 reads CASSFGQGGYGYTF. CDR3 coding DNA: TGTGCCAGCAGTTTCGGACAGGGGGGTTATGGCTACACCTTC.

The chain is built from TRBV2 and TRBJ1-4; maybe TRBD1 (6 bases). Germline CDR1 is SNHLY and CDR2 is FYNNEI. With 7 bases removed from V and 7 bases from J, the gap between germline ends came to 22 bases. This CDR3 has 16 residues. This CDR3 reads CASKERGEGFPEKLFF. CDR3 DNA: TGTGCCAGCAAAGAGAGGGGGGAGGGCTTCCCTGAAAAACTGTTTTTT. Filled out from reference TRBV2 and TRBJ1-4, the complete variable domain reads EPEVTQTPSHQVTQMGQEVILRCVPISNHLYFYWYRQILGQKVEFLVSFYNNEISEKSEIFDDQFSVERPDGSNFTLKIRSTKLEDSAMYFCASKERGEGFPEKLFFGSGTQLSVL.

The chain uses TRBV18 and TRBJ2-5; tentative D call: TRBD1 (6 bases). Trimming removed 3 bases from V and 5 bases from J, with 13 bases in between. In germline, CDR1 is KGHSH, CDR2 LQKENI. CDR3 length: 14 amino acids. The CDR3 loop is CASSPTTGAETQYF. The CDR3, as DNA: TGTGCCAGCTCACCCACGACAGGTGCGGAGACCCAGTACTTC.

The rearrangement uses TRBV6-5 and TRBJ2-1, with 11 bases fitting TRBD2. There are 13 residues in the CDR3. With V trimmed by 11 bases and J by 7 bases, 7 bases remained unmatched. Germline CDR1 reads MNHEY; CDR2 reads SVGAGI. In nucleotides, the CDR3 is TGTGCCGGCCGACTAGCGGGAAATAATGAGCAGTTCTTC. This gives the protein CAGRLAGNNEQFF.

The chain couples TRBV6-5 to TRBJ2-3; D gene uncertain. The V end lost 11 bases, the J end lost 0 bases, and 12 bases lay between the germline ends. Germline V gene sequence: CDR1 MNHEY, CDR2 SVGAGI. The CDR3 sequence is 13 residues long. CDR3 in DNA: TGTGCCGCGTGCGAGACTAGCACAGATACGCAGTATTTT. Translated: CAACETSTDTQYF.

This clone was recorded once. V usage is TRBV4-3 and J usage is TRBJ2-7; TRBD1 is a possible D gene (5 bases). V was pared by 0 bases and J by 6 bases, with 12 bases between. The length of the CDR3 is 14 residues. The germline gives CDR1 LGHNA, CDR2 YSLEER. CDR3 loop: CASSQDSRDTEQYF. CDR3 DNA: TGCGCCAGCAGCCAAGATAGCAGGGATACCGAGCAGTACTTC.

This chain uses TRBV19 with TRBJ1-1, with D possibly TRBD1 on 6 matching bases. CDR1 LNHDA and CDR2 SQIVND come from the germline V gene (reference sequence). This CDR3 is 15 amino acids long. Trimming cost V 6 bases and J 4 bases, with 18 bases left between them. CDR3 protein: CASRILGGGRTEAFF. CDR3 nucleotides: TGTGCCAGTAGAATCCTCGGGGGGGGCCGCACTGAAGCTTTCTTT. The complete variable domain, with remaining parts taken from reference TRBV19 and TRBJ1-1, reads DGGITQSPKYLFRKEGQNVTLSCEQNLNHDAMYWYRQDPGQGLRLIYYSQIVNDFQKGDIAEGYSVSREKKESFPLTVTSAQKNPTAFYLCASRILGGGRTEAFFGQGTRLTVV.

This chain uses TRBV29-1 with TRBJ1-2; D uncertain. With 4 bases removed from V and 4 bases from J, the gap between germline ends came to 10 bases. The germline V gene encodes CDR1 SQVTM and CDR2 ANQGSEA. This CDR3 contains 12 residues. CDR3 coding DNA: TGCAGCGTTGTCCAAAACTTCTATGGCTACACCTTC. Amino acid sequence: CSVVQNFYGYTF.

This chain joins TRBV5-5 and TRBJ2-7; TRBD1 matches at 7 bases. This CDR3 is built from 14 residues. The V and J ends lost 7 bases and 1 base, in that order; junction bases with no gene match: 8. Per germline, CDR1 SGHKS and CDR2 YYEKEE (reference sequence). CDR3 sequence: CASGIDRASYEQYF. DNA for the CDR3: TGTGCCAGCGGAATTGACAGGGCTTCCTACGAGCAGTACTTC.

A few counts support this clone. The V gene is TRBV19, the J gene TRBJ1-1, with 7 bases fitting TRBD1. CDR1 is LNHDA and CDR2 is SQIVND in the germline V gene (reference sequence). The CDR3 is made up of 12 amino acids. Unmatched junction bases numbered 5, after V lost 8 bases and J lost 5 bases. The DNA for the CDR3 is TGTGCCAGTGCCCGGACAGGAACTGAAGCTTTCTTT. Residues: CASARTGTEAFF.

This clone appeared many times. At the DNA level, this CDR3 is encoded by other sequences in the same sample as well. This rearrangement joins TRBV7-8 to TRBJ1-6; 7 positions agree with TRBD1. From germline, CDR1 is SGHVS and CDR2 FQNEAQ. Losses at the gene ends were 5 bases for V and 6 bases for J; bases not matched to a gene: 4. The CDR3 loop spans 14 amino acids. CDR3: CASSPQGGNSPLHF. The CDR3 DNA reads as TGTGCCAGCAGCCCCCAGGGGGGTAATTCACCCCTCCACTTT.

This clone was picked up a small number of times. The chain is built from TRBV7-9 and TRBJ1-1; D not certain. The CDR3 totals 15 residues. Germline V gives CDR1 SEHNR, CDR2 FQNEAQ (reference sequence). V lost 0 bases and J 3 bases, leaving 11 bases between the germline ends. The CDR3 here is CASSLAIWRDTEAFF. The CDR3 coding sequence is TGTGCCAGCAGCTTAGCAATTTGGCGGGACACTGAAGCTTTCTTT. Variable domain in full (rest from reference TRBV7-9 and TRBJ1-1): DTGVSQNPRHKITKRGQNVTFRCDPISEHNRLYWYRQTLGQGPEFLTYFQNEAQLEKSRLLSDRFSAERPKGSFSTLEIQRTEQGDSAMYLCASSLAIWRDTEAFFGQGTRLTVV.

This chain joins TRBV13 and TRBJ1-1, with D possibly TRBD1 on 5 matching bases. The CDR3 loop spans 13 amino acids. Deletions cut 5 bases from V and 3 bases from J, with 10 bases between. CDR1 is PRHDT and CDR2 is FYEKMQ in the germline V gene (reference sequence). This CDR3 is CASSSRGDTEAFF. The CDR3 bases are TGTGCCAGCAGCAGCCGGGGGGACACTGAAGCTTTCTTT.

The chain links TRBV6-5 to TRBJ2-7; no reliable D call. V was clipped by 0 bases and J by 4 bases, with 16 bases between them. The germline V gene encodes CDR1 MNHEY and CDR2 SVGAGI. This CDR3 is built from 16 residues. CDR3 DNA: TGTGCCAGCAGTTACTCGGAGACCCATACATCTTACGAGCAGTACTTC. As protein: CASSYSETHTSYEQYF.

In this sample, this clone turned up a few times. This sequence joins TRBV3-1 (or the pseudogene TRBV3-2) and TRBJ2-1, with 7 nucleotides matching TRBD2. The CDR3 is made up of 21 amino acids. CDR1 is LGHDT, CDR2 YNNKEL, per germline (reference sequence). The ends lost 4 bases at V and 4 bases at J; junction bases unmatched: 25. The CDR3 region has the DNA TGTGCCAGCAGCCGCTCTCCCCTTCTAGCGGAGGTCACCACCTCGTACAATGAGCAGTTCTTC. It yields the protein CASSRSPLLAEVTTSYNEQFF.

CDR3 nucleotides: TGTGCCATATTCCGGGGTGGCGAGACCCAGTACTTC. Translating it yields CAIFRGGETQYF. The rearrangement uses TRBV2 and TRBJ2-5; weak D call: TRBD2 (5 bases). The ends were cut back, 10 bases at V and 5 bases at J, with 14 bases in the middle. The CDR3 loop spans 12 amino acids. The V gene's germline CDR1 is SNHLY and CDR2 FYNNEI.

V and J are TRBV6-5 and TRBJ1-2; 8 nucleotides match TRBD1. Trimming took 8 bases from V and 2 from J; bases not matched to a gene: 7. Germline V gene data show CDR1 as MNHEY and CDR2 as SVGAGI. CDR3 length equals 14 residues. The CDR3 sequence: CASRSPGGNYGYTF. CDR3 in DNA: TGTGCCAGCCGGAGCCCAGGGGGCAACTATGGCTACACCTTC.

V gene TRBV5-1 combines with J gene TRBJ2-2, with 8 nucleotides matching TRBD1. Trimming removed 3 bases from V and 6 bases from J; junction bases left unmatched: 10. Germline V gene sequence: CDR1 SGHRS, CDR2 YFSETQ. CDR3 length equals 16 residues. In DNA, the CDR3 is TGCGCCAGCAGCTACCGGACAGGGATGAATGCCGGGGAGCTGTTTTTT. Protein product: CASSYRTGMNAGELFF. Complete variable domain (other parts from reference TRBV5-1 and TRBJ2-2): KAGVTQTPRYLIKTRGQQVTLSCSPISGHRSVSWYQQTPGQGLQFLFEYFSETQRNKGNFPGRFSGRQFSNSRSEMNVSTLELGDSALYLCASSYRTGMNAGELFFGEGSRLTVL.

The genes are TRBV2 and TRBJ2-7; the D gene is possibly TRBD2 (6 bases). From germline, CDR1 is SNHLY and CDR2 FYNNEI. This CDR3 has 14 amino acids. V was clipped by 8 bases and J by 7 bases, with 21 bases between them. CDR3 sequence: CASSGGIRPGEQYF. For the CDR3, the DNA is TGTGCCAGCTCAGGAGGGATACGTCCGGGGGAGCAGTACTTC.

This sequence joins TRBV6-5 and TRBJ1-2, with 11 bases that match TRBD1. Germline V gene lookup returns CDR1 MNHEY and CDR2 SVGAGI. The CDR3 has 15 amino acids. J lost 7 bases, V lost 2 bases, and 6 bases had no gene match. The chain's CDR3 is CASSYLGQGAGGYTF. The CDR3 region has the DNA TGTGCCAGCAGTTACCTCGGACAGGGGGCAGGTGGCTACACCTTC.

The chain couples TRBV11-3 to TRBJ1-1, with D tentatively TRBD1 (6 bases). The V end lost 1 base, the J end lost 4 bases, and 10 bases lay between the germline ends. In germline, CDR1 is SGHNT, CDR2 YENEEA. The CDR3 runs to 14 residues. The CDR3 DNA sequence: TGTGCCAGCAGCTTAGTGGGGGGGGCCACTGAAGCTTTCTTT. This sequence encodes CASSLVGGATEAFF.

This clone came up once. The V call is TRBV5-1, the J call TRBJ1-1, with 7 nucleotides matching TRBD1. The CDR3 runs to 15 residues. Germline V CDR1 and CDR2: SGHRS, YFSETQ. V lost 0 bases and J lost 4; bases outside the gene matches: 6. CDR3 DNA sequence: TGCGCCAGCAGCTTGGCCCTGACAGGGTTCACTGAAGCTTTCTTT. This encodes CASSLALTGFTEAFF.

In its sample, this clone was seen a few times. The V and J genes are TRBV28 and TRBJ2-2; TRBD1 is a possible D gene (6 bases). V lost 6 bases to trimming and J lost 1 base, with 9 bases between them. From germline, CDR1 is MDHEN and CDR2 SYDVKM. This CDR3 is 14 amino acids long. CDR3 nucleotides: TGTGCCAGCAGGTCGGGACAGAACACCGGGGAGCTGTTTTTT. Protein: CASRSGQNTGELFF.

The V gene is TRBV7-2, the J gene TRBJ1-2; 7 bases agree with TRBD1. V trimming: 2 bases; J trimming: 3 bases; junction bases outside the gene matches: 9. CDR1 is SGHTA and CDR2 is FQGNSA in the germline V gene. The CDR3 loop spans 16 amino acids. This CDR3 is CASSLYGPGGYYGYTF. DNA of the CDR3: TGTGCCAGCAGCTTATATGGCCCAGGGGGGTACTATGGCTACACCTTC. Drawing the rest from reference TRBV7-2 and TRBJ1-2, the complete variable domain is GAGVSQSPSNKVTEKGKDVELRCDPISGHTALYWYRQSLGQGLEFLIYFQGNSAPDKSGLPSDRFSAERTGGSVSTLTIQRTQQEDSAVYLCASSLYGPGGYYGYTFGSGTRLTVV.

This chain links TRBV6-6 with TRBJ1-2, with a possible D match to TRBD1 (5 bases). Trimming left V 7 bases short and J 3 bases short, with 15 bases between. This CDR3 spans 14 amino acids. Germline V gene sequence: CDR1 MNHNY, CDR2 SVGAGI (reference sequence). The CDR3 region is CASTKGYEDYGYTF. In nucleotides, the CDR3 is TGTGCCAGCACCAAGGGGTATGAAGACTATGGCTACACCTTC.

The chain couples TRBV5-6 to TRBJ2-1; D is possibly TRBD1 (6 bases). There are 15 residues in the CDR3. Germline CDR1 is SGHDT and CDR2 is YYEEEE. V lost 4 bases, J lost 5 bases, and 16 bases lay in between. CDR3 sequence (DNA): TGTGCCAGCAGCCCTAACCCAGGGGCTCACAATGAGCAGTTCTTC. Translating it yields CASSPNPGAHNEQFF.